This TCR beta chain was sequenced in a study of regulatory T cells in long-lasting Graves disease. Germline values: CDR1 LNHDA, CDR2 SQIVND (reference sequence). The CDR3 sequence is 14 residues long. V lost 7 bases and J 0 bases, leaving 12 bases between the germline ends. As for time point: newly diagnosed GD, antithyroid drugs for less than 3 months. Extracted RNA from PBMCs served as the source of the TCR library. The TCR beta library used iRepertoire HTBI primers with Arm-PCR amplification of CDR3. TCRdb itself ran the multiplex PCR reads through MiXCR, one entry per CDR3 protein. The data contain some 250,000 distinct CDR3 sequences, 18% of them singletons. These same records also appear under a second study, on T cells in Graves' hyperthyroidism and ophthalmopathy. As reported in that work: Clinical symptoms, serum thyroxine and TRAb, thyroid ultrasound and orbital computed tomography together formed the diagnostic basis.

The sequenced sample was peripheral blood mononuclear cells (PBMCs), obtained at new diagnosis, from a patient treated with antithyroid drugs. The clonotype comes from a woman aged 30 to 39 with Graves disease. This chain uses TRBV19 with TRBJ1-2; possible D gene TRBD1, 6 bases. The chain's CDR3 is CASTVGGANYGYTF. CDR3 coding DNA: TGTGCCAGTACCGTGGGGGGCGCTAACTATGGCTACACCTTC.